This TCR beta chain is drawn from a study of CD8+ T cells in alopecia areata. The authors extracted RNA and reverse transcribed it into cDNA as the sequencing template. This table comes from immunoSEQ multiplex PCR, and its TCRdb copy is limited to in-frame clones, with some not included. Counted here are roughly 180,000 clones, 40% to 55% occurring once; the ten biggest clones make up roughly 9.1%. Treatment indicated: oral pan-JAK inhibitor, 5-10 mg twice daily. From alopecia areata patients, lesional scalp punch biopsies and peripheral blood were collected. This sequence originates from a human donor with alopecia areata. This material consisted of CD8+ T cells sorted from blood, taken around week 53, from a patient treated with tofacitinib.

In nucleotides, the CDR3 is TGTGCCAGCAGCTTATCGGAGCGTGAAGCTTTCTTT. It translates to CASSLSEREAFF. The genes are TRBV7-9 and TRBJ1-1; D uncertain. CDR3 length: 12 amino acids. V lost 2 bases and J 7 bases, leaving 8 bases between the germline ends. CDR1 SEHNR and CDR2 FQNEAQ come from the germline V gene (reference sequence).